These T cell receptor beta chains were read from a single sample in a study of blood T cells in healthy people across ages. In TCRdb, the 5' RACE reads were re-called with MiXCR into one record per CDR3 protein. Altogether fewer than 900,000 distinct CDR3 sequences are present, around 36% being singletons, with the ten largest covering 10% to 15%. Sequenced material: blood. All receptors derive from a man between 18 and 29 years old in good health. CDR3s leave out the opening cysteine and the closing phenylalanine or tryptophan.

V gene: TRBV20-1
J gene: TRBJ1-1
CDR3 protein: SARGSRYEAF

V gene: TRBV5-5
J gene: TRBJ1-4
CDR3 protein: ASSLILTEGEKLF

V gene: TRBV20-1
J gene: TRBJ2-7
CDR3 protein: SARDRGPLEQY

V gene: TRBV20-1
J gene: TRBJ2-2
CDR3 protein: SARDAGGFNIGELF

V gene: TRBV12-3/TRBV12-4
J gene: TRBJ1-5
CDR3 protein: ASSPSQGRAQH

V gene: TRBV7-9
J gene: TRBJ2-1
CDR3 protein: ASSRADEQF

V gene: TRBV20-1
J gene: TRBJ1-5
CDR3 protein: SARDNNQPQH

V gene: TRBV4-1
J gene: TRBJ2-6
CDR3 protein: ASSQDVGTSIYHLSGANVLT

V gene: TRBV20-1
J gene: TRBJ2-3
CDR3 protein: SAVPPSGGITDTQY

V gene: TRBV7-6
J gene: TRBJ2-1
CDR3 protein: ASSGDRLNEQF